The rows below give T cell receptor beta chains drawn from one sample of a study of OX40 agonist ivuxolimab in advanced cancers. Sequencing used immunoSEQ multiplex PCR; TCRdb keeps in-frame clones, though not all of them. This sample has about 60,000 clones, with approximately 90% found just once. Sequenced here: CD4+ or CD8+ T cells sorted from blood, sampled in a trial of the OX40 agonist ivuxolimab. The source is an adult with an advanced solid tumor such as melanoma, head and neck, liver or kidney cancer. Each CDR3 is given with its conserved first and last residue. D genes are given only for firm matches. Clone size is stated in some rows and not others, as once, few, many or a class when expanded.

>TRBJ2-7|TRBV2|-|TRBD1
CASFSKTGTGGSYEQYF
TGTGCCAGCTTCTCCAAAACCGGGACAGGGGGCTCCTACGAGCAGTACTTC
>TRBJ1-3|TRBV30|-|-
CAWSPFGVSGNTIYF
TGTGCCTGGAGCCCCTTTGGGGTCTCTGGAAACACCATATATTTT
>TRBJ1-2|TRBV19|-|-
CASEGMRVRDSYGYTF
TGTGCCAGTGAGGGGATGAGGGTTCGGGATTCCTATGGCTACACCTTC
>TRBJ2-2|TRBV28|-|TRBD1
CASSPTGTGEVGELFF
TGTGCCAGCAGTCCCACCGGGACAGGGGAGGTCGGGGAGCTGTTTTTT
>TRBJ1-1|TRBV6-6|-|-
CASTASGGTEAFF
TGTGCCAGCACCGCGTCGGGGGGCACTGAAGCTTTCTTT
>TRBJ2-7|TRBV30|-|TRBD2
CAWSVWGGPGYF
TGTGCCTGGAGTGTATGGGGGGGTCCAGGTTACTTC
>TRBJ2-4|TRBV5-1|once|TRBD1
CASSLDPRDRTKNIQYF
TGCGCCAGCAGCTTGGACCCTCGGGACAGAACCAAAAACATTCAGTACTTC
>TRBJ2-1|TRBV7-3|few|-
CASSLGTAVNNEQFF
TGTGCCAGCAGCCTCGGGACCGCCGTCAACAATGAGCAGTTCTTC
>TRBJ2-7|TRBV28|-|-
CASSLSGFYEQYF
TGTGCCAGCAGTTTATCAGGGTTCTACGAGCAGTACTTC
>TRBJ2-1|TRBV5-1|-|TRBD1
CASSAAGTGVHEQFF
TGCGCCAGCAGCGCTGCCGGGACAGGGGTGCATGAGCAGTTCTTC
>TRBJ1-2|TRBV2|-|TRBD1
CASSRLGTANYGYTF
TGTGCCAGCAGTAGACTCGGGACAGCTAACTATGGCTACACCTTC
>TRBJ2-7|TRBV5-1|-|-
CASSPGTTTYEQYF
TGCGCCAGCAGCCCCGGGACAACGACCTACGAGCAGTACTTC
>TRBJ1-2|TRBV5-5|-|-
CASSLVRGFAYGYTF
TGTGCCAGCAGCTTGGTAAGGGGCTTCGCCTATGGCTACACCTTC
>TRBJ2-5|TRBV7-2|-|-
CASSFQGPTQETQYF
TGTGCCAGCAGCTTTCAGGGGCCCACCCAAGAGACCCAGTACTTC
>TRBJ2-5|TRBV6-6|-|-
CASSYYRAETQYF
TGTGCCAGCAGTTACTACAGGGCTGAGACCCAGTACTTC
>TRBJ2-3|TRBV11-2|-|TRBD2
CASSLQASGSGDTQYF
TGTGCCAGCAGCTTACAGGCTAGCGGGAGTGGAGATACGCAGTATTTT
>TRBJ2-1|TRBV4-3|-|-
CASSQDYGKYNEQFF
TGCGCCAGCAGCCAAGACTACGGGAAGTACAATGAGCAGTTCTTC
>TRBJ2-2|TRBV9|-|TRBD1
CASSVQGANTGELFF
TGTGCCAGCAGCGTACAGGGGGCGAACACCGGGGAGCTGTTTTTT
>TRBJ2-1|TRBV19|once|TRBD2
CASSIAAGGPYNEQFF
TGTGCCAGTAGTATAGCGGCGGGGGGCCCCTACAATGAGCAGTTCTTC
>TRBJ1-4|TRBV7-9|-|-
CASSSGGVVEKLFF
TGTGCCAGCAGCTCCGGAGGGGTTGTCGAAAAACTGTTTTTT
>TRBJ2-3|TRBV11-3|-|TRBD2
CASSPQGLDTDTQYF
TGTGCCAGCAGCCCCCAGGGACTAGACACAGATACGCAGTATTTT
>TRBJ1-2|TRBV19|-|-
CASSIGRSYGYTF
TGTGCCAGTAGTATTGGACGGAGCTATGGCTACACCTTC
>TRBJ2-3|TRBV9|-|TRBD2
CASSVDRGGTLGTDTQYF
TGTGCCAGCAGCGTAGATCGCGGGGGGACCCTTGGCACAGATACGCAGTATTTT
>TRBJ2-7|TRBV4-2|-|TRBD1
CASSQERQGSNEQYF
TGTGCCAGCAGCCAAGAGAGACAGGGGTCCAACGAGCAGTACTTC
>TRBJ2-7|TRBV6-1|-|-
CASSGMRYEQYF
TGTGCCAGCAGTGGAATGCGCTACGAGCAGTACTTC
>TRBJ2-7|TRBV28|-|-
CASSRELTLRTYEQYF
TGTGCCAGCAGTCGAGAGTTGACCCTGCGAACCTACGAGCAGTACTTC
>TRBJ2-7|TRBV6-5|-|-
CASRRQYEQYF
TGTGCCAGCAGAAGACAGTACGAGCAGTACTTC
>TRBJ2-7|TRBV5-1|-|TRBD1
CASSFWDRSYEQYF
TGCGCCAGCAGCTTTTGGGACAGGTCCTACGAGCAGTACTTC
>TRBJ2-1|TRBV6-5|-|TRBD2
CASRTSGRGEQFF
TGTGCCAGCAGAACTAGCGGGAGGGGTGAGCAGTTCTTC
>TRBJ1-5|TRBV19|-|-
CASSGPPAGTNQPQHF
TGTGCCAGTAGTGGGCCCCCCGCGGGGACCAATCAGCCCCAGCATTTT